These 29 T cell receptor beta chains were all obtained from the same sample, sequenced in a study of Graves' ophthalmopathy and Graves' hyperthyroidism. Amplification of TCR beta CDR3 regions used RNA transcripts. First-round RT-PCR employed HTBI primers, with a second-round multiplex PCR after it. TCRdb independently ran MiXCR on the multiplex PCR reads; one entry per CDR3 protein. Counted here are 400,000 to 500,000 distinct CDR3 sequences, 20% to 25% occurring once; the ten biggest clones make up approximately 3%. The sequencing sample was made of peripheral blood. All receptors derive from a woman between 18 and 29 years old with stable Graves' hyperthyroidism.

The chain links TRBV7-9 to TRBJ2-3, with D unclear. Germline CDR1 is SEHNR and CDR2 is FQNEAQ (reference sequence). The CDR3 length is 12 residues. V dropped 5 bases and J dropped 5 bases, with 8 bases sitting between them. The CDR3 sequence is CASSMTIDTQYF. CDR3 sequence (DNA): TGTGCCAGCAGCATGACGATAGATACGCAGTATTTT.

This clonotype was observed at least ten times. The V call is TRBV20-1, the J call TRBJ1-2; TRBD1 might be the D (5 bases). Germline loops: CDR1 DFQATT, CDR2 SNEGSKA (reference sequence). The CDR3 has 12 residues. The ends were cut back, 7 bases at V and 5 bases at J, with 14 bases in the middle. This chain's CDR3 is CSDSGTKYGYTF. In DNA form, the CDR3 reads TGCAGTGACTCCGGGACGAAGTATGGCTACACCTTC.

This clonotype was detected a few times. The chain recombines TRBV11-3 with TRBJ1-1; TRBD1 might be the D (5 bases). This CDR3 spans 14 amino acids. The germline V gene encodes CDR1 SGHNT and CDR2 YENEEA. V dropped 1 base and J dropped 7 bases, with 13 bases sitting between them. This chain's CDR3 is CASSLGTGSSEAFF. The DNA of the CDR3 is TGTGCCAGCAGCTTAGGAACAGGATCAAGTGAAGCTTTCTTT.

This clonotype showed up many times. V usage is TRBV6-1 and J usage is TRBJ2-7; no firm D call. V was clipped by 4 bases and J by 3 bases, with 10 bases between them. The CDR3 consists of 13 residues. The V gene's germline CDR1 is MNHNS and CDR2 SASEGT. This chain's CDR3 is CASSAGWFYEQYF. Here the CDR3 DNA reads TGTGCCAGCAGTGCCGGGTGGTTCTACGAGCAGTACTTC.

This clonotype was seen many times. This chain connects TRBV6-1 to TRBJ2-7; a weak D match, TRBD1 (8 bases). The V end lost 5 bases, the J end lost 3 bases, and 14 bases lay between the germline ends. Germline CDR1 reads MNHNS; CDR2 reads SASEGT. The CDR3 loop spans 14 amino acids. The CDR3 coding sequence is TGTGCCAGCAGTCTGACAGGGGAGGGCTACGAGCAGTACTTC. Its protein is CASSLTGEGYEQYF.

This clonotype has a count of ten or more. The chain is built from TRBV6-1 and TRBJ1-1; TRBD1 agrees at 8 bases. Germline V gene sequence: CDR1 MNHNS, CDR2 SASEGT. J was trimmed by 2 bases and V by 5 bases; bases with no gene match: 7. The CDR3 spans 15 residues. Here the CDR3 reads CASSQDREENTEAFF. The CDR3, as DNA: TGTGCCAGCAGTCAGGACAGGGAAGAAAACACTGAAGCTTTCTTT.

There are many counts of this clonotype. The chain uses TRBV7-6 and TRBJ2-2; 8 bases are shared with TRBD2. The CDR3 has 19 amino acids. CDR1 and CDR2 from the germline V gene are SGHVS and FNYEAQ. With 6 bases clipped from V and 3 bases from J, the junction kept 18 bases outside the gene matches. The CDR3 DNA is TGTGCCAGCAGAATCCTTGGGCCGGACGACGGGAGGGACACCGGGGAGCTGTTTTTT. Translating gives CASRILGPDDGRDTGELFF.

The chain joins TRBV19 to TRBJ2-2, with 8 bases identical to TRBD1. Germline values: CDR1 LNHDA, CDR2 SQIVND (reference sequence). J gave up 0 bases and V 7 bases, and 1 base lay outside the gene matches. The CDR3 totals 14 residues. CDR3 residues: CASKTGANTGELFF. Here the CDR3 DNA reads TGTGCCAGTAAGACAGGGGCGAACACCGGGGAGCTGTTTTTT.

This clonotype has at least ten counts. V usage is TRBV6-5 and J usage is TRBJ1-1; no firm D call. The CDR3 totals 12 residues. Germline-derived CDR1 and CDR2 are MNHEY and SVGAGI. The V end lost 2 bases, the J end lost 5 bases, and 6 bases lay between the germline ends. The CDR3: CASSYTGTEAFF. Written as DNA, the CDR3 is TGTGCCAGCAGTTACACGGGGACTGAAGCTTTCTTT.

This clonotype was counted a few times. This chain uses TRBV20-1 with TRBJ1-1, with 10 bases matching TRBD1. The CDR3 contains 14 residues. The germline V gene encodes CDR1 DFQATT and CDR2 SNEGSKA (reference sequence). With V trimmed by 5 bases and J by 4 bases, 7 bases remained unmatched. DNA for the CDR3: TGCAGTGCTCTAGGACAGGGGGGGAGCACTGAAGCTTTCTTT. Translated: CSALGQGGSTEAFF.

The sample holds a few counts of this clonotype. The CDR3 loop reads CASSLGTSLRGYQYF. The CDR3, as DNA: TGTGCCAGCAGTTTAGGGACTAGCTTGCGGGGGTACCAGTACTTC. This chain connects TRBV28 to TRBJ2-5; 9 bases agree with TRBD2. The CDR3 consists of 15 residues. The V gene's germline CDR1 is MDHEN and CDR2 SYDVKM. J was trimmed by 10 bases and V by 2 bases; bases with no gene match: 11.

This clonotype was seen ten or more times. This rearrangement joins TRBV25-1 to TRBJ2-7; 11 bases agree with TRBD1. The CDR3 spans 14 residues. Trimming at V came to 7 bases and at J to 7 bases, leaving 9 bases not matched to a gene. CDR1 and CDR2 from the germline V gene are MGHDK and SYGVNS. CDR3 in DNA: TGTGCCAGCACCGGAGGACAGGGGGCGGGAGAGCAGTACTTC. Residues: CASTGGQGAGEQYF.

In its sample, this clonotype was seen many times. The chain couples TRBV7-8 to TRBJ2-7, with a tentative D call TRBD1 (5 bases). Germline assignment: CDR1 SGHVS and CDR2 FQNEAQ. V lost 3 bases, J lost 0 bases, and 12 bases lay in between. The CDR3 runs to 15 residues. For the CDR3, the DNA is TGTGCCAGCAGCTTCCCCTGGGGCGGCTCCTACGAGCAGTACTTC. Translated, it gives CASSFPWGGSYEQYF. Looking up the rest from reference TRBV7-8 and TRBJ2-7 gives the full variable domain: GAGVSQSPRYKVAKRGQDVALRCDPISGHVSLFWYQQALGQGPEFLTYFQNEAQLDKSGLPSDRFFAERPEGSVSTLKIQRTQQEDSAVYLCASSFPWGGSYEQYFGPGTRLTVT.

This clonotype was observed at least ten times. The chain uses TRBV24-1 and TRBJ2-2, with D perhaps matching TRBD1 or TRBD2 (5 bases each). The CDR3 totals 15 residues. V was pared by 7 bases and J by 3 bases, with 14 bases between. The V gene's germline CDR1 is KGHDR and CDR2 SFDVKD. CDR3 nucleotides: TGTGCCACCAGCAATCTTGGGACCGACACCGGGGAGCTGTTTTTT. Encoded protein: CATSNLGTDTGELFF.

This clonotype was seen ten or more times. The chain employs TRBV12-3 or TRBV12-4 and TRBJ1-1; D ambiguous. Trimming left V 2 bases short and J 4 bases short, with 8 bases between. This CDR3 region has 13 residues. For the CDR3, the DNA is TGTGCCAGCAGTTTAAACGGTTTCACTGAAGCTTTCTTT. The encoded protein is CASSLNGFTEAFF.

This clonotype has ten or more counts. The chain has TRBV6-1 and TRBJ2-7, with D perhaps TRBD2 (7 bases). Per the germline V gene, CDR1 is MNHNS and CDR2 is SASEGT. Trimming removed 6 bases from V and 8 bases from J, with 23 bases in between. The CDR3 covers 15 residues. CDR3 sequence reads: CASSTMGGPDPKQYF. In nucleotides, the CDR3 is TGTGCCAGCAGCACTATGGGGGGGCCGGATCCAAAGCAGTACTTC.

This clonotype has a count of ten or more. J is TRBJ1-5 and V is TRBV30; D gene ambiguous. CDR3 length: 13 residues. Trimming removed 0 bases from V and 5 bases from J, with 8 bases in between. CDR1 is GTSNPN, CDR2 SVGIG, per germline (reference sequence). CDR3 loop: CAWSVTRYQPQHF. In DNA, the CDR3 is TGTGCCTGGAGTGTCACCCGGTATCAGCCCCAGCATTTT.

In its sample, this clonotype was seen a few times. A read error may explain this, as a much larger clone is one base away. The V gene is TRBV30, the J gene TRBJ1-2; 7 bases map to TRBD1. The germline V gene has CDR1 GTSNPN and CDR2 SVGIG (reference sequence). This CDR3 spans 15 amino acids. CDR3 nucleotide sequence: TGTGCCTGGAGTGCCGTACGACAGGGCCTCTATGGCCACACCTTC. Its protein is CAWSAVRQGLYGHTF.

This clonotype was seen at least ten times. The chain combines TRBV29-1 with TRBJ2-5, with a possible D match to TRBD2 (6 bases). Germline CDR1 and CDR2: SQVTM and ANQGSEA. With 7 bases removed from V and 7 bases from J, the gap between germline ends came to 22 bases. The CDR3 covers 14 residues. The CDR3 coding sequence is TGCAGCGCCCGCGGGACCGGGCGGATTGGGACCCAGTACTTC. Translating it yields CSARGTGRIGTQYF.

This clonotype was seen many times. The rearrangement links TRBV12-3 or TRBV12-4 to TRBJ1-1; weak D call: TRBD1 (5 bases). The CDR3 runs to 14 residues. Trimming cost V 4 bases and J 4 bases, with 13 bases left between them. The CDR3 sequence is CASSSSRDLTEAFF. The CDR3 DNA reads TGTGCCAGCAGTTCCTCCCGGGACCTCACTGAAGCTTTCTTT.

At least ten counts were recorded for this clonotype. The V gene is TRBV4-1, the J gene TRBJ2-5; D call uncertain. V lost 4 bases and J 1 base, leaving 13 bases between the germline ends. The CDR3 is 15 amino acids. Germline CDR1 is MGHRA and CDR2 is YSYEKL. CDR3 sequence reads: CASSLRFAVQETQYF. In DNA form, the CDR3 reads TGCGCCAGCAGCCTTCGTTTTGCAGTCCAAGAGACCCAGTACTTC.

The chain has TRBV30 and TRBJ1-1; the D is unclear. The germline gives CDR1 GTSNPN, CDR2 SVGIG (reference sequence). The CDR3 is 15 residues long. Trimming left V 4 bases short and J 1 base short, with 16 bases between. CDR3: CAWTPPRGTNTEAFF. In DNA form, the CDR3 reads TGTGCCTGGACCCCCCCTCGTGGCACGAACACTGAAGCTTTCTTT.

The V gene is TRBV5-1, the J gene TRBJ1-6; 7 bases map to TRBD1. In germline, CDR1 is SGHRS, CDR2 YFSETQ. This CDR3 is built from 14 residues. The junction had 8 bases not matched to a gene; V was cut back by 4 bases and J by 10 bases. This chain's CDR3 is CASSADREDSPLHF. The CDR3 bases are TGCGCCAGCAGCGCCGACAGGGAAGACTCACCCCTCCACTTT.

This clonotype occurred many times. This chain connects TRBV20-1 to TRBJ2-5; D not certain. Trimming took off 3 bases at V and 4 bases at J, with 9 bases between the two ends. This CDR3 has 12 residues. Germline V CDR1 and CDR2: DFQATT, SNEGSKA (reference sequence). The CDR3 reads CSASAPTETQYF. The DNA of the CDR3 is TGCAGTGCTAGCGCGCCAACAGAGACCCAGTACTTC.

The table lists this clonotype with many counts. The V call is TRBV11-2, the J call TRBJ2-5; perhaps TRBD2 as D (6 bases). CDR1 is SGHAT and CDR2 is FQNNGV in the germline V gene. The CDR3 spans 14 residues. V was shortened by 5 bases and J by 4 bases, with 14 bases between the two germline ends. This CDR3 reads CASSRAGRGETQYF. The CDR3 DNA is TGTGCCAGCAGCCGAGCGGGTCGGGGAGAGACCCAGTACTTC.

This clonotype came up many times. The chain recombines TRBV27 with TRBJ2-7; weak D call: TRBD2 (6 bases). Germline assignment: CDR1 MNHEY and CDR2 SMNVEV (reference sequence). CDR3 length equals 12 residues. Deletions cut 4 bases from V and 5 bases from J, with 9 bases between. The CDR3 spells CASSSPGDEQYF. The CDR3 nucleotides are TGTGCCAGCAGTTCCCCGGGGGACGAGCAGTACTTC.

This clonotype was detected ten times or more. V and J are TRBV6-5 and TRBJ2-2, with D uncertain. CDR3 length equals 13 residues. Germline CDR1 is MNHEY and CDR2 is SVGAGI. V lost 2 bases and J 7 bases, leaving 8 bases between the germline ends. CDR3 loop: CASSYLVDGELFF. The CDR3 DNA is TGTGCCAGCAGTTACCTGGTTGACGGGGAGCTGTTTTTT.

As to this clonotype: It may be a read error: a sequence one base away is much more abundant. The CDR3 sequence: CTSSLENPRTEAFF. CDR3 DNA sequence: TGTACCAGCAGCTTAGAGAATCCCCGCACTGAAGCTTTCTTT. This chain joins TRBV7-9 and TRBJ1-1, with D uncertain. CDR1 is SEHNR and CDR2 is FQNEAQ in the germline V gene (reference sequence). This CDR3 comprises 14 residues.

This clonotype has ten or more counts. CDR3 in DNA: TGTGCCAGCAGCTTAGCACCCCTTCAGCCCCAGCATTTT. This sequence encodes CASSLAPLQPQHF. The chain carries TRBV7-3 and TRBJ1-5; D is uncertain. Germline V gives CDR1 SGHTA, CDR2 FQGTGA. V shed 2 bases and J shed 6 bases, with 8 bases lying between them. CDR3 size: 13 residues.